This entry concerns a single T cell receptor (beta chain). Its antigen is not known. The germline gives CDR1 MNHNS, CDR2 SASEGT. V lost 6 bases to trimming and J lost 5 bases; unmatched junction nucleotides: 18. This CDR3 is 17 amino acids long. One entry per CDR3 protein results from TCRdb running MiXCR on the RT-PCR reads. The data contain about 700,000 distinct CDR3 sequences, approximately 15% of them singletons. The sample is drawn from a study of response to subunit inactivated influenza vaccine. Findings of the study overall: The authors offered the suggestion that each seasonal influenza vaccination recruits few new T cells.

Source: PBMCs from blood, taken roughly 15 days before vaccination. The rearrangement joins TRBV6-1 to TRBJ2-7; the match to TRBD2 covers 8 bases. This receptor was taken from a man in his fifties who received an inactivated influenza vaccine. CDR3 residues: CASSRRTGTSVSNEQYF. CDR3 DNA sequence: TGTGCCAGCAGCCGCCGGACCGGGACTAGTGTATCGAACGAGCAGTACTTC.